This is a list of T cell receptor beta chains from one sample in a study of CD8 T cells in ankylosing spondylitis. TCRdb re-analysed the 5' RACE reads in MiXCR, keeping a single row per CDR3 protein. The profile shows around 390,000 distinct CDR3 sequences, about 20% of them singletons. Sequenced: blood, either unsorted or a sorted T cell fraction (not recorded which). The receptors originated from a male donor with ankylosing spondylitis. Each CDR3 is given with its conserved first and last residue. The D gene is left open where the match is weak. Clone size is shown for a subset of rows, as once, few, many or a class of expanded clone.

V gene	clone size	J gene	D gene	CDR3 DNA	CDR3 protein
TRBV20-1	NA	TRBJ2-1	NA	TGCAGTGCTAAAAACCCGGCGCCGGGCTACAATGAGCAGTTCTTC	CSAKNPAPGYNEQFF
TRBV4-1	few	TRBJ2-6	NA	TGCGCCAGCAGCCAAGGAGGCGGGATAGCTGGGGCCAACGTCCTGACTTTC	CASSQGGGIAGANVLTF
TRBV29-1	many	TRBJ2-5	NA	TGCAGCGTTGACCACAGGGTGGAGACCCAGTACTTC	CSVDHRVETQYF
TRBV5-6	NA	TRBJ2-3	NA	TGTGCCAGCAGCTTGGAACAGGACACAGATACGCAGTATTTT	CASSLEQDTDTQYF
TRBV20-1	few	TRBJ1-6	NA	TGCAGTGCTAGAGATCGGAGGGAATCCTATAATTCACCCCTCCACTTT	CSARDRRESYNSPLHF
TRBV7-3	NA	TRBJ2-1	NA	TGTGCCAGCGAGGGGGAAAGCCCCGGGAAGTTCTTC	CASEGESPGKFF
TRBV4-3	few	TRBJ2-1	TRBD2	TGCGCCAGCAGCCAGGGGACTAGCGGGAAGAATGAGCAGTTCTTC	CASSQGTSGKNEQFF
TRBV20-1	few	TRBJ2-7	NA	TGCAGTGCGCACGGGATTTCCTACGAGCAGTACTTC	CSAHGISYEQYF
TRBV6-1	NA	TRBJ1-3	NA	TGTGCCAGCAGCAACGACAGGAGGACTGGAAACACCATATATTTT	CASSNDRRTGNTIYF
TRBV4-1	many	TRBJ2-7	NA	TGCGCCAGCAGCCAAGAAGCCCAGAGCTCCTACGAGCAGTACTTC	CASSQEAQSSYEQYF
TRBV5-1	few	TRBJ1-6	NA	TGCGCCAGCAGCTTGGCCGGAAGCAGGCCCTCAAATTCACCCCTCCACTTT	CASSLAGSRPSNSPLHF
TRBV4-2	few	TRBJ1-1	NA	TGTGCCAGCAGCCAAGATATCACGGGCAGTGTAGGCACTGAAGCTTTCTTT	CASSQDITGSVGTEAFF
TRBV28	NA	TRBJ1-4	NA	TGTGCCAGCAGTTGGGCCAACGTTAAAGAAAAACTGTTTTTT	CASSWANVKEKLFF
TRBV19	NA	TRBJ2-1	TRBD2	TGTGCCAGCCGCAGCGGGACCCCTTACAATGAGCAGTTCTTC	CASRSGTPYNEQFF
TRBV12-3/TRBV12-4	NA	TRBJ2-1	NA	TGTGCCAGCAGTTTTTCGCAGGGGTGGAATGAGCAGTTCTTC	CASSFSQGWNEQFF
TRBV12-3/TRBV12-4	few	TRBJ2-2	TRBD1	TGTGCCAGCAGTCGCGACAGGGCTGGCACCGGGGAGCTGTTTTTT	CASSRDRAGTGELFF
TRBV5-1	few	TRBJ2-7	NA	TGCGCCAGCAGCTTGGTAGGGGGGATCTCCTACGAGCAGTACTTC	CASSLVGGISYEQYF
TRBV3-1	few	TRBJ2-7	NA	TGTGCCAGCAGCCAAGAGGCAGGAACCTACGAGCAGTACTTC	CASSQEAGTYEQYF
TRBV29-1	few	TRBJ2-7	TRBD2	TGCAGCGTTGTAGCGGGGGTCTACGAGCAGTACTTC	CSVVAGVYEQYF
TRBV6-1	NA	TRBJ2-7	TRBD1	TGTGCCAGCAGTGCTGGACAGGGGTTCGAGCAGTACTTC	CASSAGQGFEQYF
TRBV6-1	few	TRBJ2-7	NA	TGTGCCAGCAGGCGACTAGTAGGCTCCTACGAGCAGTACTTC	CASRRLVGSYEQYF
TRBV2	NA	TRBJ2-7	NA	TGTGCCAGCAGTTGGGAGCGCTCCTACGAGCAGTACTTC	CASSWERSYEQYF
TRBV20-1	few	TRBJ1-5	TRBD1	TGCGGACAGGGGACGGTTAGCAATCAGCCCCAGCATTTT	CGQGTVSNQPQHF
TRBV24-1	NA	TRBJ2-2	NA	TGTGCCACCAGTGATCCCGGAGTCACCGGGGAGCTGTTTTTT	CATSDPGVTGELFF
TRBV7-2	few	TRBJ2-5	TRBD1	TGTGCCAGCAGCGATGGACAGGGGGTAGAGACCCAGTACTTC	CASSDGQGVETQYF
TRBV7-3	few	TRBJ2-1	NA	TGTGCCAGCAGTTCCAAAGTGGGCGGGCAGTTCTTC	CASSSKVGGQFF
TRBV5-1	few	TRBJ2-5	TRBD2	TGCGCCAGCAGCGTGGGACTAGCGGGAGGGCCTGGAGAGACCCAGTACTTC	CASSVGLAGGPGETQYF
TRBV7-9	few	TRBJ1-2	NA	TGTGCCAGCAGCTTAGCCAGGGAGGGCTATGGCTACACCTTC	CASSLAREGYGYTF
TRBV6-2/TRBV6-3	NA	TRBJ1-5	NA	TGTGCCAGCAGTTACGGAAGGGTGGAAGGGGGTCAGCCCCAGCATTTT	CASSYGRVEGGQPQHF
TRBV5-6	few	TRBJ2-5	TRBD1	TGTGCCAGCAGCTTCCAGACAGGGGCGCAATGGGAGACCCAGTACTTC	CASSFQTGAQWETQYF
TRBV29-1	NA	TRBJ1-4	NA	TGTGCGGGCAGCCTTAATGAAAAACTGTTTTTT	CAGSLNEKLFF
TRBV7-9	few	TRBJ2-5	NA	TGTGCCAGCAGCAGATCGACAGGATTCCAAGAGACCCAGTACTTC	CASSRSTGFQETQYF
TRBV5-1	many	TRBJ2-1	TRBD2	TGCGCCAGCAGGCTACTAGCGGAGCGGGGTGAGCAGTTCTTC	CASRLLAERGEQFF
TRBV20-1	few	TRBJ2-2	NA	TGCAGTGCTAGGATGGCAGGGAGGACCGGGGAGCTGTTTTTT	CSARMAGRTGELFF
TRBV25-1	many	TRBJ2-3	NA	TGTGCCAGCTCCCCTCGGGGGTCAGATACGCAGTATTTT	CASSPRGSDTQYF
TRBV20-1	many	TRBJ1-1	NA	TGCAGTGCTAGAGCGGGGGGTGACAAGGAAGCTTTCTTT	CSARAGGDKEAFF
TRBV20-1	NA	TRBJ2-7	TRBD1	TGCAGTGCTGGTACTCGGGACAGCGGACTCTACGAGCAGTACTTC	CSAGTRDSGLYEQYF
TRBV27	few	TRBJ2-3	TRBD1	TGTGCCAGCGGGACAGGCGCTAGCACAGATACGCAGTATTTT	CASGTGASTDTQYF
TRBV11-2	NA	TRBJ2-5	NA	TGTGCCAGCAGCCCCCGTCGTGCTCCTATTCAAGAGACCCAGTACTTC	CASSPRRAPIQETQYF
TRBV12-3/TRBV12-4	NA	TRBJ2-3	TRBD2	TGTGCCAGCAGTTTTAGCGGGAGGGATACGCAGTATTTT	CASSFSGRDTQYF
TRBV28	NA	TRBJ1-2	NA	TGTGCCAGCAGCTCACTAAGGGGGACTAACTATGGCTACACCTTC	CASSSLRGTNYGYTF
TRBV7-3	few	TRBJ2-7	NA	TGTGCCAGCAGCTTAAATCAGATAGGTTCCGAGCAGTACTTC	CASSLNQIGSEQYF
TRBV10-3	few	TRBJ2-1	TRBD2	TGTGCCATCTCCCGGACTAGCGGAGCATACAATGAGCAGTTCTTC	CAISRTSGAYNEQFF
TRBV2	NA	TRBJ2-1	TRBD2	TGTGCCAGCGTACCGAGGACTAGCGGTCCCAATGAGCAGTTCTTC	CASVPRTSGPNEQFF
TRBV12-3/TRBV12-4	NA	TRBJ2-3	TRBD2	TGTGCCAGCAGTTTTGTTGGGACTAGCGGGAGTGGGAGCACAGATACGCAGTATTTT	CASSFVGTSGSGSTDTQYF
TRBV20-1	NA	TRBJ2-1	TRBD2	TGCAGTGCTCCCGGGACTAGCGGGAGGAACAATGAGCAGTTCTTC	CSAPGTSGRNNEQFF